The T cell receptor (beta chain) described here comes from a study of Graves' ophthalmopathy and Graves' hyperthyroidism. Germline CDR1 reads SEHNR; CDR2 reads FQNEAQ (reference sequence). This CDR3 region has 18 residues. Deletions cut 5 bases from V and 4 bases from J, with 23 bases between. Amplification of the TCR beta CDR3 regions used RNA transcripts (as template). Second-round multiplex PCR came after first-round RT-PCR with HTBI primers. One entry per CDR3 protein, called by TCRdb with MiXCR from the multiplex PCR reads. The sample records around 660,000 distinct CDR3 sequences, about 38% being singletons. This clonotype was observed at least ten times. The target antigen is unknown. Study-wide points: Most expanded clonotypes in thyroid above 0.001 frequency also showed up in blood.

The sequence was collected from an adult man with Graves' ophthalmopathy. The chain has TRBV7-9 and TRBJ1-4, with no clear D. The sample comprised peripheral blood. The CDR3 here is CASSLHGPEAWGNEKLFF. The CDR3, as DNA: TGTGCCAGCAGCCTCCACGGCCCCGAAGCGTGGGGTAATGAAAAACTGTTTTTT. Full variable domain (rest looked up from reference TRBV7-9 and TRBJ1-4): DTGVSQNPRHKITKRGQNVTFRCDPISEHNRLYWYRQTLGQGPEFLTYFQNEAQLEKSRLLSDRFSAERPKGSFSTLEIQRTEQGDSAMYLCASSLHGPEAWGNEKLFFGSGTQLSVL.